The clone carrying this TCR beta chain occurred a few times. Its antigen is unidentified. Germline values: CDR1 SGHVS, CDR2 FQNEAQ. This CDR3 contains 17 residues. The V end was cut by 4 bases, the J end by 2 bases, with 20 bases between. This sample is drawn from a study of T-cell memory formation after mild COVID-19. For the study at large: TCR clusters largely stayed donor specific.

Notes on the study in general: Contracting clones from day 15 to 85 had balanced CD4/CD8; later expanders favoured CD4+. Those CD4+ clones that contracted were mainly in CM and EM (CD8+ ones in EMRA).

Constant-segment primers and 5'RACE yielded cDNA libraries for TCR alpha and TCR beta, each carrying sample barcodes and UMIs. TCRdb called the 5' RACE reads again in MiXCR, with one record for every CDR3 protein. The table includes around 410,000 distinct CDR3 sequences, roughly a quarter detected once. The material sequenced was PBMCs or a T cell subset sorted from them (not recorded which). This clonotype was sampled from an adult woman who had mild COVID-19 (a few samples of this study predate the infection). Cell type and time point are not known. The rearrangement joins TRBV7-8 to TRBJ1-1, with TRBD1 as a possible D gene (5 bases). The CDR3 DNA follows: TGTGCCAGCAGCTCCTCCCGGTTGTCAGGGTTTAACACTGAAGCTTTCTTT. Translated: CASSSSRLSGFNTEAFF.